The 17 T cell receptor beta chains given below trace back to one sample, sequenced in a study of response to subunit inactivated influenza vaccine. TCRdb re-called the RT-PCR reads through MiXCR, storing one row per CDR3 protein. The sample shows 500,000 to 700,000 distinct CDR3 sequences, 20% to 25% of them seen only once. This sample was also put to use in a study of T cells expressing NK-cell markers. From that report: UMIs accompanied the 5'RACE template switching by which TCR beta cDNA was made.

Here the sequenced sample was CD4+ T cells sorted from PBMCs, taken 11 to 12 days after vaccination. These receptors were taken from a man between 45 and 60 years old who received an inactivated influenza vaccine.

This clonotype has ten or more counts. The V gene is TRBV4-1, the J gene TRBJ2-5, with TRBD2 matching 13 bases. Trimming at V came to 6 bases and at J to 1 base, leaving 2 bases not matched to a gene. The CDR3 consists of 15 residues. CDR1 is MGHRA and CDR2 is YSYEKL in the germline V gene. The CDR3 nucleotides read TGCGCCAGCAGTACTAGCGGGGGGGTCCAAGAGACCCAGTACTTC. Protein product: CASSTSGGVQETQYF.

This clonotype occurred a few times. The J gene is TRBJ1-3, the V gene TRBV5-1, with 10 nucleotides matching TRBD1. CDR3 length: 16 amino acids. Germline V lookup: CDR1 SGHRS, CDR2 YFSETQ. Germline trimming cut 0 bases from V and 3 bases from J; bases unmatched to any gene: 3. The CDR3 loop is CASSLGQGAYGNTIYF. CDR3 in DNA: TGCGCCAGCAGCTTGGGACAGGGGGCATATGGAAACACCATATATTTT.

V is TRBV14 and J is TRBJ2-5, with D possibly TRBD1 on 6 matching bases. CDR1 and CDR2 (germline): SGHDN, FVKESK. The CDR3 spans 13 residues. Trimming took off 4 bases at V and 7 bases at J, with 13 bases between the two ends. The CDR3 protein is CASSPTGWATQYF. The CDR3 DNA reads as TGTGCCAGCAGCCCCACAGGGTGGGCGACCCAGTACTTC.

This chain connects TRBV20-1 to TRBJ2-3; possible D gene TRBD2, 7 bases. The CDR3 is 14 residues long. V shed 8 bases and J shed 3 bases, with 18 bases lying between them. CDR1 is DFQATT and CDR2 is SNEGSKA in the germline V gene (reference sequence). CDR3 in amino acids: CSITGGRGTDTQYF. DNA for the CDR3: TGCAGTATTACCGGAGGGAGGGGGACAGATACGCAGTATTTT.

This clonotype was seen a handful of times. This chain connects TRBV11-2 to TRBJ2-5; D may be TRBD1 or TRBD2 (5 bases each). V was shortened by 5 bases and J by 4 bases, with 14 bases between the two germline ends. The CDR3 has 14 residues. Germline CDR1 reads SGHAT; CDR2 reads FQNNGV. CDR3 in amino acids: CASSVSPGRETQYF. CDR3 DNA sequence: TGTGCCAGCAGCGTCTCACCGGGACGAGAGACCCAGTACTTC. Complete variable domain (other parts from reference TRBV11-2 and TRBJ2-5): EAGVAQSPRYKIIEKRQSVAFWCNPISGHATLYWYQQILGQGPKLLIQFQNNGVVDDSQLPKDRFSAERLKGVDSTLKIQPAKLEDSAVYLCASSVSPGRETQYFGPGTRLLVL.

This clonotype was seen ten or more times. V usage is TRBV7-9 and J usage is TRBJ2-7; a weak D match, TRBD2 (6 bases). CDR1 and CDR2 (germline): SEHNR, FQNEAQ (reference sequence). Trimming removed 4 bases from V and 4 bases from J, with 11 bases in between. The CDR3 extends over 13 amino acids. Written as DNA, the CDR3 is TGTGCCAGCAGCTCCTCTGGGGGGTACGAGCAGTACTTC. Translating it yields CASSSSGGYEQYF.

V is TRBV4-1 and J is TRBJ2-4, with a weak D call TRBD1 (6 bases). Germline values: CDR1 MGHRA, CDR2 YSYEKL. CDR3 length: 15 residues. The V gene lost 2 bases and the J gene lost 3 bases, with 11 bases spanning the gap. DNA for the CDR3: TGCGCCAGCAGCCAACCCCTGACAGGCAAAAACATTCAGTACTTC. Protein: CASSQPLTGKNIQYF.

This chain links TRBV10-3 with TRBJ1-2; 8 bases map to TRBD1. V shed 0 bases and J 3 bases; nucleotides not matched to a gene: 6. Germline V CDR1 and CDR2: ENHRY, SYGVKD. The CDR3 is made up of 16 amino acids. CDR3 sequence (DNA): TGTGCCATCAGTGAGTCGCGGCAGGGGGCAGACTATGGCTACACCTTC. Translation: CAISESRQGADYGYTF.

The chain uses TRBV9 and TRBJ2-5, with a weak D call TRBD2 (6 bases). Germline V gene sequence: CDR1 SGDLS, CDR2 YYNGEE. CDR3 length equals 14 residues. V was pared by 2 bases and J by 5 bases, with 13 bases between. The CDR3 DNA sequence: TGTGCCAGCAGCGTTACGGGAGAAAAGGAGACCCAGTACTTC. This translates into CASSVTGEKETQYF.

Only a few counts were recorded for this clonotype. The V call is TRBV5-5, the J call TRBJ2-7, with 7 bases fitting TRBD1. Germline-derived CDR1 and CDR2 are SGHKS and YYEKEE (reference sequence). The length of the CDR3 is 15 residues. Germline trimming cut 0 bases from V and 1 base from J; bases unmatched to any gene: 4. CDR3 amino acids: CASSLVGTASYEQYF. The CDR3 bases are TGTGCCAGCAGCTTGGTTGGGACAGCTTCCTACGAGCAGTACTTC.

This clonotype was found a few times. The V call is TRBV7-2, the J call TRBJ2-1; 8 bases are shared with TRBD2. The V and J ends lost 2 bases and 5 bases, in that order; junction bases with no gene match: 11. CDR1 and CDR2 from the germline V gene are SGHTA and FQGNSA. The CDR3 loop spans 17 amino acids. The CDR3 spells CASSLHLRSGADNEQFF. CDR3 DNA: TGTGCCAGCAGCTTACACTTGCGTAGCGGGGCCGACAATGAGCAGTTCTTC.

In DNA form, the CDR3 reads TGCAGTGCTAGCGGGACTAGCGGGGACTACGAGCAGTACTTC. Its translation: CSASGTSGDYEQYF. The V gene is TRBV20-1, the J gene TRBJ2-7; 13 nucleotides agree with TRBD2. CDR1 and CDR2 (germline): DFQATT, SNEGSKA (reference sequence). This CDR3 comprises 14 residues. Trimming at V came to 3 bases and at J to 3 bases, leaving 2 bases not matched to a gene.

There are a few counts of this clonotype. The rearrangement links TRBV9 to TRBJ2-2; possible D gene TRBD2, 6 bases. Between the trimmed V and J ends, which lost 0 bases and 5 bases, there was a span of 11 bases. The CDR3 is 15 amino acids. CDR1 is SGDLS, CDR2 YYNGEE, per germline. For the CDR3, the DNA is TGTGCCAGCAGCGTAGATGTAGGGAGGACCGGGGAGCTGTTTTTT. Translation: CASSVDVGRTGELFF.

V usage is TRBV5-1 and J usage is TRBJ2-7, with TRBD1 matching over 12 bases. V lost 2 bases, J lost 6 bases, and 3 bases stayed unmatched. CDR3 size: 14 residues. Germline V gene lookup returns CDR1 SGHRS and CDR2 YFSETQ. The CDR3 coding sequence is TGCGCCAGCAGCTTCGGGACAGGGGGCTTCGAGCAGTACTTC. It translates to CASSFGTGGFEQYF.

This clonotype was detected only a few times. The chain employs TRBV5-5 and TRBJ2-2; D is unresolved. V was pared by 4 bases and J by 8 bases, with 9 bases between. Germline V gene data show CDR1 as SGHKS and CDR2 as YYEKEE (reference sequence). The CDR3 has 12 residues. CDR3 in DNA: TGTGCCAGCAGCCCTGTGACAGGGGAGCTGTTTTTT. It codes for CASSPVTGELFF.

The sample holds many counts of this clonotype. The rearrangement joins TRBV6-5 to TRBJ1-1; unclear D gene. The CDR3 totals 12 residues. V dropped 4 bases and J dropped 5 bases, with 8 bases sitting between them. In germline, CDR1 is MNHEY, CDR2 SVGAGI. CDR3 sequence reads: CASSSPGTEAFF. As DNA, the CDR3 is TGTGCCAGCAGTTCTCCGGGGACTGAAGCTTTCTTT.

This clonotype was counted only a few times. CDR3 DNA: TGCGCCAGCAGCAGACGTCCAGGGGCAGAGACCCAGTACTTC. Protein product: CASSRRPGAETQYF. The chain uses TRBV5-1 and TRBJ2-5, with D perhaps matching TRBD1 (6 bases). This CDR3 contains 14 residues. V was pared by 4 bases and J by 4 bases, with 14 bases between. Germline V CDR1 and CDR2: SGHRS, YFSETQ.